The present entry profiles one T cell receptor beta chain with its context. Repertoires were generated with immunoSEQ multiplex PCR, while TCRdb's copy carries only in-frame clones and drops some. The repertoire includes 800,000 to 1,200,000 clones, approximately 80% of them detected once, and approximately 0.56% sits in the top ten. This sample was included in a study of shared clonotypes between healthy human individuals. The wider study: CD4 naive and memory got three plates each, CD8 naive two, CD8 memory one.

The V end was cut by 3 bases, the J end by 2 bases, with 11 bases between. Germline loops: CDR1 MDHEN, CDR2 SYDVKM. The CDR3 length is 15 residues. The sequence was collected from a young man in good health. Some clones in this sample may be carry-over from other donors' samples. The rearrangement uses TRBV28 and TRBJ2-1; D is possibly TRBD1 (6 bases). Sequencing input: memory CD4+ T cells from PBMCs. The subset: CD45RA-negative fraction. The CDR3: CASSFDRSTYNEQFF. The CDR3 DNA sequence: TGTGCCAGCAGTTTTGACAGGTCGACCTACAATGAGCAGTTCTTC.